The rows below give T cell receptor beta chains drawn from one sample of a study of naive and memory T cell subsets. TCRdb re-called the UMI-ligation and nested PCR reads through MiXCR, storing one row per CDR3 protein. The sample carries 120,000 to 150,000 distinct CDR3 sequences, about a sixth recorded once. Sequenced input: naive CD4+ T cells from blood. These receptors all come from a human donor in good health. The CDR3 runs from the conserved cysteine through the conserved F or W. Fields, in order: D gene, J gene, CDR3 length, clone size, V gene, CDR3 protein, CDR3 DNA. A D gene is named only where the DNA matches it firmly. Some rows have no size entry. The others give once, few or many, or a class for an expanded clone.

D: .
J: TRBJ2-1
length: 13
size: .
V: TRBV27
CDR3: CASSRITYNEQFF
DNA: TGTGCCAGCAGTCGGATCACATACAATGAGCAGTTCTTC

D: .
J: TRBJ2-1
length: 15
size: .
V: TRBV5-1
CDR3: CASSLAGVPYNEQFF
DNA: TGCGCCAGCAGCTTGGCTGGGGTCCCCTACAATGAGCAGTTCTTC

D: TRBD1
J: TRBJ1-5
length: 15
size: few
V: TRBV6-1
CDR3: CASSTGVGSNQPQHF
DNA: TGTGCCAGCAGTACAGGGGTCGGTAGCAATCAGCCCCAGCATTTT

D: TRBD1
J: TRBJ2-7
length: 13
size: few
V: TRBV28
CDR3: CASNSGQAYEQYF
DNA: TGTGCCAGCAACTCGGGACAGGCTTACGAGCAGTACTTC

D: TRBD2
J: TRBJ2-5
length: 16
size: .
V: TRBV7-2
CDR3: CASSLASGEGQETQYF
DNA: TGTGCCAGCAGCTTAGCGTCGGGGGAGGGCCAAGAGACCCAGTACTTC

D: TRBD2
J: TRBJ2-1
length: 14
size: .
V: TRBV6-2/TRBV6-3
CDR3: CASRTSGPGDEQFF
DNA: TGTGCCAGCAGGACTAGCGGCCCGGGGGATGAGCAGTTCTTC

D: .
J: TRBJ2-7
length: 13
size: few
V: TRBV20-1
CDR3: CSARNLISYEQYF
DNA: TGCAGTGCTAGAAATCTCATTTCCTACGAGCAGTACTTC

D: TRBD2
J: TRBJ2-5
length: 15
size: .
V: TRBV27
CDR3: CASRNLAVYQETQYF
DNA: TGTGCCAGCAGGAACCTAGCGGTGTACCAAGAGACCCAGTACTTC

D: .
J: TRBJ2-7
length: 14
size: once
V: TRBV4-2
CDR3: CASSQSGVTYEQYF
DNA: TGTGCCAGCAGCCAATCGGGAGTAACCTACGAGCAGTACTTC

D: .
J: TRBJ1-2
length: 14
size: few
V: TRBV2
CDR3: CASIKGGVSYGYTF
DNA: TGTGCCAGCATTAAGGGGGGAGTGAGCTATGGCTACACCTTC

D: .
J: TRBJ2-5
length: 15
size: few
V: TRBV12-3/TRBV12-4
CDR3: CASSLVAGRGETQYF
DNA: TGTGCCAGCAGTTTAGTGGCTGGACGAGGGGAGACCCAGTACTTC

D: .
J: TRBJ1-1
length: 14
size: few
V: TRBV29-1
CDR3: CSVEGRDRATEAFF
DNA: TGCAGCGTTGAAGGCAGGGATAGGGCCACTGAAGCTTTCTTT

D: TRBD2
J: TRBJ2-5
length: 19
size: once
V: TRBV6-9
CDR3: CASSSRLAGERGTQETQYF
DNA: TGTGCCAGCAGTTCACGACTAGCGGGAGAGAGGGGGACTCAAGAGACCCAGTACTTC

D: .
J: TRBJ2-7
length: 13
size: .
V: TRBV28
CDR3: CASAPPNRYEQYF
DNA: TGTGCCAGCGCGCCGCCCAACCGATACGAGCAGTACTTC

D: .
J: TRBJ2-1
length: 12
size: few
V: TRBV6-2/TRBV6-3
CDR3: CASMGTLNEQFF
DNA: TGTGCCAGCATGGGAACTCTCAATGAGCAGTTCTTC

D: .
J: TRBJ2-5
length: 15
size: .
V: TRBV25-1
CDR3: CASSEGGRRGETQYF
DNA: TGTGCCAGCAGTGAGGGGGGGCGGCGAGGGGAGACCCAGTACTTC

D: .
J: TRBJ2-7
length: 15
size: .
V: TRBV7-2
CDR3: CASGRNRVYSYEQYF
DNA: TGTGCCAGCGGACGAAACAGGGTATACTCCTACGAGCAGTACTTC

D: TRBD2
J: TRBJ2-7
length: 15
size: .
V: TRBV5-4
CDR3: CASSPGAGGGYEQYF
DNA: TGTGCCAGCAGCCCTGGGGCGGGAGGAGGATACGAGCAGTACTTC

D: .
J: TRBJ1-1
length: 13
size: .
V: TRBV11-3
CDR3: CASSWGGDSEAFF
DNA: TGTGCCAGCAGCTGGGGGGGGGATTCTGAAGCTTTCTTT

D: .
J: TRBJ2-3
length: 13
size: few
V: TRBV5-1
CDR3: CASSLTSAHTQYF
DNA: TGCGCCAGCAGCTTAACCAGCGCTCATACGCAGTATTTT

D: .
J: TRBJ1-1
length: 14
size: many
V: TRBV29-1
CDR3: CSVDWAAEGTEAFF
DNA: TGCAGCGTTGATTGGGCCGCGGAAGGCACTGAAGCTTTCTTT

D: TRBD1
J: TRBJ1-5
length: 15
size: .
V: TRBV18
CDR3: CASSVSQGVINPQHF
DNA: TGTGCCAGCTCAGTCTCACAGGGGGTAATCAATCCCCAGCATTTT

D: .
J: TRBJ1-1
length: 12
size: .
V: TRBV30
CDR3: CAWRPRGGRAFF
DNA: TGTGCCTGGAGACCCCGCGGGGGGCGAGCTTTCTTT

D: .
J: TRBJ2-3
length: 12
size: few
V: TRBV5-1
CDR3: CASSFVADTQYF
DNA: TGCGCCAGCAGCTTTGTGGCGGATACGCAGTATTTT

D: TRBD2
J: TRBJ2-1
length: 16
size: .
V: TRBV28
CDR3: CASSLASLAEDNEQFF
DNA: TGTGCCAGCAGTTTAGCAAGTCTAGCGGAGGACAATGAGCAGTTCTTC

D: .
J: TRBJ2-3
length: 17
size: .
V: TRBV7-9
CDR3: CASSLVPSSSSTDTQYF
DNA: TGTGCCAGCAGCTTAGTACCCTCCTCTTCTAGCACAGATACGCAGTATTTT

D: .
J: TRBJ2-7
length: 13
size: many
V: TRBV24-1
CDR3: CATSDTTVPEQYF
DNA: TGTGCCACCAGTGACACTACAGTACCCGAGCAGTACTTC

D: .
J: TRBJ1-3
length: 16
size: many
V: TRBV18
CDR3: CASSLLAGAPGNTIYF
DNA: TGTGCCAGCTCACTACTCGCAGGAGCACCTGGAAACACCATATATTTT

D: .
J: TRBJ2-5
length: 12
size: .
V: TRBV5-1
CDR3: CASSSAPETQYF
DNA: TGCGCCAGCAGCTCGGCCCCCGAGACCCAGTACTTC

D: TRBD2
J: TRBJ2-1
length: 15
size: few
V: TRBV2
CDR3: CASSALAGGTNEQFF
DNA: TGTGCCAGCAGTGCTCTAGCGGGAGGAACCAATGAGCAGTTCTTC

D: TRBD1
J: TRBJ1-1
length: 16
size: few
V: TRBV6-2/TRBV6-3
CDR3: CASSRGLDRGSFGAFF
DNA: TGTGCCAGCAGTCGAGGCCTGGACAGGGGATCCTTTGGGGCTTTCTTT

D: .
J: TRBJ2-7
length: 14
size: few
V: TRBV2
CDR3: CASSHRDTSYEQYF
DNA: TGTGCCAGCAGTCACCGGGACACCTCCTACGAGCAGTACTTC

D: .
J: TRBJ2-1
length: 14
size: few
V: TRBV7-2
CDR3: CASSLDTPYNEQFF
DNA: TGTGCCAGCAGCTTAGACACCCCCTACAATGAGCAGTTCTTC

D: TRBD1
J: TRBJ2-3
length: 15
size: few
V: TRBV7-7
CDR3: CASSLEQGATDTQYF
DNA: TGTGCCAGCAGCTTAGAACAGGGGGCGACAGATACGCAGTATTTT

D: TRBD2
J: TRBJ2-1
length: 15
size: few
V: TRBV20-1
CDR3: CSARGREGVISEQFF
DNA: TGCAGTGCTAGAGGGAGGGAGGGAGTCATTTCTGAGCAGTTCTTC

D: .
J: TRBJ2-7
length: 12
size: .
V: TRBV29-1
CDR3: CSVGKGSDEQYF
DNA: TGCAGCGTTGGTAAGGGAAGCGACGAGCAGTACTTC

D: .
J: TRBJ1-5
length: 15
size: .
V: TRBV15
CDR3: CATSPIPYSNQPQHF
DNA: TGTGCCACCAGCCCAATCCCTTATAGCAATCAGCCCCAGCATTTT

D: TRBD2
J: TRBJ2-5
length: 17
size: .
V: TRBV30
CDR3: CAWTGTSGRATSETQYF
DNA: TGTGCCTGGACCGGGACTAGCGGGAGGGCCACGTCGGAGACCCAGTACTTC

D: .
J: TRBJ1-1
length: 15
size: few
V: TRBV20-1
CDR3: CSASLVGGGNTEAFF
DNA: TGCAGTGCTAGTTTGGTTGGGGGAGGAAACACTGAAGCTTTCTTT

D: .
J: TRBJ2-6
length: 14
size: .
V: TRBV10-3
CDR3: CAINGQSGANVLTF
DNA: TGTGCCATCAACGGACAGTCTGGGGCCAACGTCCTGACTTTC

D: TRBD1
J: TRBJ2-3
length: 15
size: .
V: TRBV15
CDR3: CATSKPDRGTDTQYF
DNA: TGTGCCACCAGCAAACCGGACAGGGGTACAGATACGCAGTATTTT

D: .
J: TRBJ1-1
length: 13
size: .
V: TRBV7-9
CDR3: CASSSYRVTEAFF
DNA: TGTGCCAGCAGCTCGTACAGGGTCACTGAAGCTTTCTTT

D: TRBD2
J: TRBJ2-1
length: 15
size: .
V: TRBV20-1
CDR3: CSATIAGLVYNEQFF
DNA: TGCAGTGCTACTATAGCGGGTTTGGTGTACAATGAGCAGTTCTTC

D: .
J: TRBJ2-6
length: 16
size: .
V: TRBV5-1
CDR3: CASSLTRRNGANVLTF
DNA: TGCGCCAGCAGCTTAACCAGGAGAAACGGGGCCAACGTCCTGACTTTC

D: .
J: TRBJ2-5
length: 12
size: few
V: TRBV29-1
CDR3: CSAGQSQETQYF
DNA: TGCAGCGCAGGACAGTCGCAAGAGACCCAGTACTTC

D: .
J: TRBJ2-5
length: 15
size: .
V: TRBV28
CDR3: CASSGGMGIQETQYF
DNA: TGTGCCAGCAGTGGGGGAATGGGAATCCAAGAGACCCAGTACTTC

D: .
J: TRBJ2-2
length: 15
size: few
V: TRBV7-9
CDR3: CASSLVSGYTGELFF
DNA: TGTGCCAGCAGCTTAGTTTCGGGTTACACCGGGGAGCTGTTTTTT

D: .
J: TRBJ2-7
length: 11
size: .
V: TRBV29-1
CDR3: CSAGQIYEQYF
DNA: TGCAGCGCAGGACAGATCTACGAGCAGTACTTC

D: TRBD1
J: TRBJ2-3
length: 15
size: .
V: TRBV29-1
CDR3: CSVVPGQGGPDTQYF
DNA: TGCAGCGTTGTACCGGGACAGGGAGGACCAGATACGCAGTATTTT

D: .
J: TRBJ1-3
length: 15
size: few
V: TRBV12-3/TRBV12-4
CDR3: CASSLGQLSGNTIYF
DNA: TGTGCCAGCAGTTTAGGTCAACTCTCTGGAAACACCATATATTTT

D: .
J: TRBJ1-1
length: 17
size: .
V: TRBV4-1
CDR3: CASSQERVIRMNTEAFF
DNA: TGCGCCAGCAGCCAAGAGAGGGTGATAAGAATGAACACTGAAGCTTTCTTT

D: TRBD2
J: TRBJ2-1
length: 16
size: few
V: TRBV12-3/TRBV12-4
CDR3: CASSLIAGGVQDEQFF
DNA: TGTGCCAGCAGTTTAATAGCGGGAGGGGTTCAGGATGAGCAGTTCTTC

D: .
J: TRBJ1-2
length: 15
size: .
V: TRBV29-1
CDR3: CSVPLGSLFGYGYTF
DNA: TGCAGCGTCCCTTTAGGGTCACTTTTTGGCTATGGCTACACCTTC

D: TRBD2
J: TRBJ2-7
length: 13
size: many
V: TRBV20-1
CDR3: CSASSGSIYEQYF
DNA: TGCAGTGCTAGTAGCGGGAGTATTTACGAGCAGTACTTC

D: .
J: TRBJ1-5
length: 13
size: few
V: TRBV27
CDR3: CASSFLGNQPQHF
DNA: TGTGCCAGCAGTTTCCTGGGCAATCAGCCCCAGCATTTT

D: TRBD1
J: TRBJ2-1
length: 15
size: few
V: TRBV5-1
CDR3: CASSLGDRGRDEQFF
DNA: TGCGCCAGCAGCTTGGGGGACAGGGGACGGGATGAGCAGTTCTTC

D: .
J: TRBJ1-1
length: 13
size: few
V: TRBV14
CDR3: CASSQIIWTEAFF
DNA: TGTGCCAGCAGCCAAATCATTTGGACTGAAGCTTTCTTT